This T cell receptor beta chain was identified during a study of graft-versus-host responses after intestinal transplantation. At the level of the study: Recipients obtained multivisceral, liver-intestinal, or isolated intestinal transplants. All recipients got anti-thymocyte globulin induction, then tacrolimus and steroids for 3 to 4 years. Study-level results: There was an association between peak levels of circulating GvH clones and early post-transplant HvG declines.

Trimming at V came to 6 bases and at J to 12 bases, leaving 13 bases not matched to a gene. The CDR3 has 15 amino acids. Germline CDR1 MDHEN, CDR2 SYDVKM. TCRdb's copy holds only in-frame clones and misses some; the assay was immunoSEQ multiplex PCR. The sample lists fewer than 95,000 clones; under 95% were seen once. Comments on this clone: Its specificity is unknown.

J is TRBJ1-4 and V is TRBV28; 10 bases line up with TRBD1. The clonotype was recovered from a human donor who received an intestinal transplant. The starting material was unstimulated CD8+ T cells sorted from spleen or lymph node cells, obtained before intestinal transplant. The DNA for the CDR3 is TGTGCCAGCAGCTTTCTCCGGGACAGGGGACAACAACTGTTTTTT. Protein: CASSFLRDRGQQLFF. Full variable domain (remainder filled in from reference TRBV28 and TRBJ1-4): DVKVTQSSRYLVKRTGEKVFLECVQDMDHENMFWYRQDPGLGLRLIYFSYDVKMKEKGDIPEGYSVSREKKERFSLILESASTNQTSMYLCASSFLRDRGQQLFFGSGTQLSVL.